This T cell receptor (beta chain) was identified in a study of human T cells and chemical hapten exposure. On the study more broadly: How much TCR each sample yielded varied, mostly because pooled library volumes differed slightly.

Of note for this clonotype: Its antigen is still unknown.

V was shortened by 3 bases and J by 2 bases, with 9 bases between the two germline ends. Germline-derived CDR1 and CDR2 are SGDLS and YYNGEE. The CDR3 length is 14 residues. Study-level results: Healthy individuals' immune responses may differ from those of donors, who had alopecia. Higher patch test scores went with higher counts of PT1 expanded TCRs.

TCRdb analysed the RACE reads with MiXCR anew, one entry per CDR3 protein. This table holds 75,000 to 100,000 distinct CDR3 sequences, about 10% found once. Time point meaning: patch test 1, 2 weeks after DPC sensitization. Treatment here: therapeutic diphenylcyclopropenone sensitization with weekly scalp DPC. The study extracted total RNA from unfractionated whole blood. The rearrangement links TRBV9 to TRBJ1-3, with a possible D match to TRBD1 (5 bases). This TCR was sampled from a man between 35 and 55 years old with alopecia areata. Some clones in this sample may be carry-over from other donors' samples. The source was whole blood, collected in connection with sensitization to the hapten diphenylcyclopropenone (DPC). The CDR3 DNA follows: TGTGCCAGCAGCGAGGGGTTCGCTGGAAACACCATATATTTT. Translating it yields CASSEGFAGNTIYF. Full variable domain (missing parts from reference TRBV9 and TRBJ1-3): DSGVTQTPKHLITATGQRVTLRCSPRSGDLSVYWYQQSLDQGLQFLIQYYNGEERAKGNILERFSAQQFPDLHSELNLSSLELGDSALYFCASSEGFAGNTIYFGEGSWLTVV.